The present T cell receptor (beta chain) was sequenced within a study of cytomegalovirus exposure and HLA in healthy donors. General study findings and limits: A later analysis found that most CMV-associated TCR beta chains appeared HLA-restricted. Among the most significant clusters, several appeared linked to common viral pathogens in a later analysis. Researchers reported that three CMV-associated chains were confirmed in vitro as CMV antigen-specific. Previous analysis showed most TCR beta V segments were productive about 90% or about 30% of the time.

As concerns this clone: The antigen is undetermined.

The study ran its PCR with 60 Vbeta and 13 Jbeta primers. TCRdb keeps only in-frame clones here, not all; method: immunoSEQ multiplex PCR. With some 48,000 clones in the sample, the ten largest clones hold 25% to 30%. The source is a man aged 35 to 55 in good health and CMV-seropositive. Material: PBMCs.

The DNA for the CDR3 is TGTGCCAGCAGCTATGCCGTCAGCGTCGTTGGCACAGATACGCAGTATTTT. Protein sequence: CASSYAVSVVGTDTQYF. The V and J genes are TRBV5-6 and TRBJ2-3; D gene ambiguous. The CDR3 has 17 amino acids. Germline values: CDR1 SGHDT, CDR2 YYEEEE. Trimming removed 3 bases from V and 1 base from J, with 18 bases in between.